The entry that follows covers one TCR beta chain sequence. These data come from a study of T cells after somatic rescue of genetic block. V gave up 5 bases and J gave up 7 bases; unmatched junction bases: 6. CDR1 SGHTA and CDR2 FQGTGA come from the germline V gene. The CDR3 has 15 residues. Data came from immunoSEQ multiplex PCR; TCRdb stores just in-frame clones and leaves some out. This table has more than 9,500 clones, about 78% appearing once. The receptor was derived from a boy between 10 and 17 years old. The sample comprised peripheral blood mononuclear cells (PBMCs). This rearrangement joins TRBV7-3 to TRBJ2-1, with 12 bases that match TRBD2. The chain's CDR3 is CASSRSGLAGNEQFF. Written as DNA, the CDR3 is TGTGCCAGCAGCCGAAGTGGACTAGCGGGGAATGAGCAGTTCTTC.